These T cell receptor beta chains were read from a single sample in a study of blood T cell repertoires in COVID-19. Profiled with immunoSEQ multiplex PCR; TCRdb holds only in-frame clones, not every one. The sample has some 130,000 clones, approximately 81% seen once; the top ten hold over 7.5%. Sequencing used peripheral blood. These receptor sequences come from a woman in her sixties with active or convalescent COVID-19. The CDR3 runs from the conserved cysteine through the conserved F or W. D genes are given only for firm matches.

TRBJ1-2	14	TRBV19	-	CASRSSTAYGGYTF
TRBJ2-5	15	TRBV23-1	-	CARRETLTRQETQYF
TRBJ1-1	12	TRBV2	-	CASSAGVTEAFF
TRBJ1-2	13	TRBV21-1	-	CASSLRQVCGYTF
TRBJ1-5	16	TRBV19	TRBD1	CASLDRGDYSNQPQHF
TRBJ2-7	17	TRBV30	TRBD2	CAWSLYGPSGTFYEQYF
TRBJ1-1	12	TRBV28	-	CASSLGYTEAFF
TRBJ1-5	17	TRBV13	-	CARNRQGRGVYNQPQHF
TRBJ2-5	17	TRBV19	TRBD2	CASSIRGLAGPEETQYF
TRBJ1-1	15	TRBV19	TRBD1	CASSPRQGANTEAFF
TRBJ1-5	15	TRBV5-5	TRBD1	CASSYQGQQNQPQHF
TRBJ2-5	15	TRBV5-4	TRBD1	CASSLQGAAVETQYF
TRBJ1-1	13	TRBV6-5	-	CASSYLRGTEAFF
TRBJ2-2	18	TRBV19	TRBD1	CASGGDRGFDANTGELFF
TRBJ2-7	12	TRBV7-9	-	CASTSQGWEQYF
TRBJ1-5	15	TRBV5-1	-	CASSPQGAQNQPQHF
TRBJ1-4	15	TRBV9	-	CASSVDQGLGEKLFF
TRBJ2-2	13	TRBV28	-	CASSLLQVGELFF
TRBJ2-5	13	TRBV6-5	TRBD2	CASSPSGVETQYF
TRBJ2-7	14	TRBV11-1	-	CASSRRGGAYEQYF
TRBJ1-5	15	TRBV2	TRBD1	CASSRSGTGSSPQHF
TRBJ2-3	16	TRBV6-5	TRBD1	CASSYAGSGGPDTQYF
TRBJ1-1	17	TRBV5-5	-	CASSFYTSRLSGTEAFF
TRBJ2-7	14	TRBV29-1	-	CSATGSRGNYEQYF
TRBJ1-2	13	TRBV7-2	-	CASSLVSMNGYTF
TRBJ2-1	14	TRBV24-1	TRBD1	CATSEGQENNEQFF
TRBJ2-3	20	TRBV3-1/TRBV3-2	TRBD2	CASSPRGPYRLAGAQDTQYF
TRBJ1-6	12	TRBV6-5	-	CASSRLTSPLHF
TRBJ2-2	16	TRBV4-1	TRBD1	CASSQERGLVTGELFF
TRBJ2-7	14	TRBV28	-	CASSPSLGSYEQYF
TRBJ2-3	14	TRBV24-1	-	CATSYRTSTDTQYF
TRBJ1-5	14	TRBV5-5	-	CASSLAVGAQPQHF
TRBJ2-5	14	TRBV3-1/TRBV3-2	-	CASSQGEAGETQYF
TRBJ1-1	13	TRBV7-2	TRBD1	CASSLSGDSEAFF
TRBJ1-2	10	TRBV20-1	-	CSARGGGYTF
TRBJ1-2	16	TRBV3-1/TRBV3-2	-	CASSQDPRDTNYGYTF
TRBJ1-6	13	TRBV3-1/TRBV3-2	-	CASSRDRGSPLHF